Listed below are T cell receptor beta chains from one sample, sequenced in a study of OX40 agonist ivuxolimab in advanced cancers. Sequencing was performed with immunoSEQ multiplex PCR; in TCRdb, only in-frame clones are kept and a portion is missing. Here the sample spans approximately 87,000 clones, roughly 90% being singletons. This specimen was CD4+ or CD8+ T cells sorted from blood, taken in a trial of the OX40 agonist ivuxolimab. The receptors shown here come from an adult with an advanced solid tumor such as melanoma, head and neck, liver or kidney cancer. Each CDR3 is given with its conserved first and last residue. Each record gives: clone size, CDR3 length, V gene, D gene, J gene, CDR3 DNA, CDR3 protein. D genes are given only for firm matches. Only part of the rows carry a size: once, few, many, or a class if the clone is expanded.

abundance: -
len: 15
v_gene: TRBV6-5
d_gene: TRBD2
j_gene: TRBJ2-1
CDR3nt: TGTGCCAGCATCGCCGGGACTAGCGGGAGCAATGAGCAGTTCTTC
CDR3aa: CASIAGTSGSNEQFF

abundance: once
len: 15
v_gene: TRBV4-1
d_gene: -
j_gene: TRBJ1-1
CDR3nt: TGCGCCAGCAGCCAATCCCCAGGCTGGGGCACTGAAGCTTTCTTT
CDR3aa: CASSQSPGWGTEAFF

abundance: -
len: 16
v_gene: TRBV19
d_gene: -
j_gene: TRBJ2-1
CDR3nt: TGTGCCAGTAGTATATGGGGAGGGGGCTCCTACAATGAGCAGTTCTTC
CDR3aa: CASSIWGGGSYNEQFF

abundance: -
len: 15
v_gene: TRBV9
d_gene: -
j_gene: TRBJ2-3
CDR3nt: TGTGCCAGCAGCGTAGCAGCGTCGCGCACAGATACGCAGTATTTT
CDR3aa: CASSVAASRTDTQYF

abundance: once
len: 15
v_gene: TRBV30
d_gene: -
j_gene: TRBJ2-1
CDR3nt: TGTGCCTGGAGTCAGGACAGTCCTCCCTACAATGAGCAGTTCTTC
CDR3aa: CAWSQDSPPYNEQFF

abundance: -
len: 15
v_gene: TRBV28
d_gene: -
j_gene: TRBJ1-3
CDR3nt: TGTGCCAGCAGTTTCGACAGACAATCTGGAAACACCATATATTTT
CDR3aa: CASSFDRQSGNTIYF

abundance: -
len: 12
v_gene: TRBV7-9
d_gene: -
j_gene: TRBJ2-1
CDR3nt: TGTGCCAGCAGCTTAGGGGTTCCTGAGCAGTTCTTC
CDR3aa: CASSLGVPEQFF

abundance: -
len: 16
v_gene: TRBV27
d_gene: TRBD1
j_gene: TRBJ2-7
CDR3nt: TGTGCCAGCAGTTTATCTATCCAGCAGGGGGTATACGAGCAGTACTTC
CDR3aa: CASSLSIQQGVYEQYF

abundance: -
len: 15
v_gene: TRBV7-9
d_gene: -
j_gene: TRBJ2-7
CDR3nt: TGTGCCAGCAGCTTAAACGCAGGGTATTTTGGCGAGCAGTACTTC
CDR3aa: CASSLNAGYFGEQYF

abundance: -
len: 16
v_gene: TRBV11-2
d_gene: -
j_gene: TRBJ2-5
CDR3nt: TGTGCCAGCAGCTTACCGATCTCCGGAGTCCAAGAGACCCAGTACTTC
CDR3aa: CASSLPISGVQETQYF

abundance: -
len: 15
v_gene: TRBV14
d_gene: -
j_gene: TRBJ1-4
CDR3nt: TGTGCCAGCAGCGCGGGTGGTTGGGCTAATGAAAAACTGTTTTTT
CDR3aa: CASSAGGWANEKLFF

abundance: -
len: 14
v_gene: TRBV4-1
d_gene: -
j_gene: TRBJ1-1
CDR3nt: TGCGCCAGCAGCCAGATTCAGGGAGTAACTGAAGCTTTCTTT
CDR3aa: CASSQIQGVTEAFF

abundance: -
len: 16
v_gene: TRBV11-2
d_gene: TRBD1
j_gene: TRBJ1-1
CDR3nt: TGTGCCAGCAGCCTACGGACAGGGGGCTGGGGTACTGAAGCTTTCTTT
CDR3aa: CASSLRTGGWGTEAFF

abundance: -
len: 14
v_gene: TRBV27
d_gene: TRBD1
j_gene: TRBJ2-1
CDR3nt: TGTGCCAGCAGAGCAGGGGGAGATTACAATGAGCAGTTCTTC
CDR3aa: CASRAGGDYNEQFF

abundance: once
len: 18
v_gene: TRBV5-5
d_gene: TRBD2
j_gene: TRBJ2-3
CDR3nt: TGTGCCAGCAGCTTGTTAGGGACTAGCGGCACCGAGCTGGATACGCAGTATTTT
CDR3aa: CASSLLGTSGTELDTQYF

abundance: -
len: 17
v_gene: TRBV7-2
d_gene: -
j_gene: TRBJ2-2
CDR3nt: TGTGCCAGCAGCCCCATCCTCATAGCGCGAAGCACCGGGGAGCTGTTTTTT
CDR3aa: CASSPILIARSTGELFF

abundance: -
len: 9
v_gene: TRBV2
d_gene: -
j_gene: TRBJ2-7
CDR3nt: TGTGCCGAAACCGGGGGACGAAGCTTC
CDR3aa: CAETGGRSF

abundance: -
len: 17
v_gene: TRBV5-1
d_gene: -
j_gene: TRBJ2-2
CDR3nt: TGCGCCAGCAGCTGGGATTGGAGTTTAGCGAACACCGGGGAGCTGTTTTTT
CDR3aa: CASSWDWSLANTGELFF

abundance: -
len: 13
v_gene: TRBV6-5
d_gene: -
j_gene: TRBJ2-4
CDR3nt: TGTGCCAGCAGTTACACTACCCGAGACATTCAGTACTTC
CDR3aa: CASSYTTRDIQYF

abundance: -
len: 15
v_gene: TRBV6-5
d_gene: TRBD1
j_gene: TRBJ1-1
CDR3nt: TGTGCCAGCAGTGCAGGGGGGGCCCTGAACACTGAAGCTTTCTTT
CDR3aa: CASSAGGALNTEAFF

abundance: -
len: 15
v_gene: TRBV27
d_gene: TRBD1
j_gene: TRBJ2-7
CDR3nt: TGTGCCAGCAGTTCGCCGGGACAGGGGGCCTACGAGCAGTACTTC
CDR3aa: CASSSPGQGAYEQYF

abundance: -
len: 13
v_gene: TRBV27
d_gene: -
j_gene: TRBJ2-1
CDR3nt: TGTGCCAGCAGTTGGTCCCTAGGAAACGGGCAGTTCTTC
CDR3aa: CASSWSLGNGQFF

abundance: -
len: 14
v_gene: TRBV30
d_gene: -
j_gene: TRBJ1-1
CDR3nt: TGTGCCTGGGCTACAGGGAGTGGGAACACTGAAGCTTTCTTT
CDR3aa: CAWATGSGNTEAFF

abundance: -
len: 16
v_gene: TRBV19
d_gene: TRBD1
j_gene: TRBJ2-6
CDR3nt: TGTGCCAGTAGTACGCCACAGGGGTCTGGGGCCAACGTCCTGACTTTC
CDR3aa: CASSTPQGSGANVLTF

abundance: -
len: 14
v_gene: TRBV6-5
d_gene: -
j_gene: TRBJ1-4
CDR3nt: TGTGCCAGCAGCACAGGTCGTACTAATGAAAAACTGTTTTTT
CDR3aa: CASSTGRTNEKLFF

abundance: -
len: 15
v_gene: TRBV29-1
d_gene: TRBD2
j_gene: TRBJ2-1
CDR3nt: TGCAGCGTTGAAGGTCTAGCGGGAGGAATTGGTGAGCAGTTCTTC
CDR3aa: CSVEGLAGGIGEQFF

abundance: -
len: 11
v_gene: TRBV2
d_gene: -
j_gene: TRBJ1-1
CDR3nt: TGTGCCAGATCTAGGGGGGCTGAAGCTTTCTTT
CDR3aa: CARSRGAEAFF

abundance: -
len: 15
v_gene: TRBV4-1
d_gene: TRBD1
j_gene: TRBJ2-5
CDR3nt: TGCGCCAGCAGCCAACTGACAGGGGGCGCGGAGACCCAGTACTTC
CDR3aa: CASSQLTGGAETQYF

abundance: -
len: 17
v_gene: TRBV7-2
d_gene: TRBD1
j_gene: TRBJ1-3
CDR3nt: TGTGCCAGCAGCTTAAAGGCGTTAGGGGGCTGGGTAAACACCATATATTTT
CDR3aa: CASSLKALGGWVNTIYF

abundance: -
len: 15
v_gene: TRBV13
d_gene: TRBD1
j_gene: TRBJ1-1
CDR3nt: TGTGCCAGCAGCTCCTACAGGGGATCGAACACTGAAGCTTTCTTT
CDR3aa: CASSSYRGSNTEAFF

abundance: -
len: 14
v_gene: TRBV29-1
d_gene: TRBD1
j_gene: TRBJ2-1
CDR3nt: TGCAGCGTTGATGGACAGGGGTTATACAATGAGCAGTTCTTC
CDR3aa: CSVDGQGLYNEQFF

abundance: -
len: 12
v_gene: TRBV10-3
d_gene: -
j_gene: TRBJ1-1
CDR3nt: TGTGCCACCAAGACAGGTAACACTGAAGCTTTCTTT
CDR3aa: CATKTGNTEAFF

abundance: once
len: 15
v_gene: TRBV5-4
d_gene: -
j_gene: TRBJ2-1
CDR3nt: TGTGCCAGCAGCTTAGGAGGGGGGGCGTGGGATGAGCAGTTCTTC
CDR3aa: CASSLGGGAWDEQFF

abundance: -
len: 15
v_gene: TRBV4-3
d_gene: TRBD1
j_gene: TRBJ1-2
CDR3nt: TGCGCCAGCAGCCAATACGACAGGGGTGACTATGGCTACACCTTC
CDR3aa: CASSQYDRGDYGYTF

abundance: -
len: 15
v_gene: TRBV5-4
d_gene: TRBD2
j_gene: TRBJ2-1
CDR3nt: TGTGCCAGCAGCACTAGCGGGGGGTCGTACAATGAGCAGTTCTTC
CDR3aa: CASSTSGGSYNEQFF

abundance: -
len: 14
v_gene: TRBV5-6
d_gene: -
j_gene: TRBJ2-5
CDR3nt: TGTGCCAGCAGCTTGGCCGTTGCGGAAGAGACCCAGTACTTC
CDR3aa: CASSLAVAEETQYF

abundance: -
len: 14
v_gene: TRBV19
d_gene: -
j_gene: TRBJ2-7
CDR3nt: TGTGCCAGTAGTCACGCAGCTTCTTCCAACGAGCAGTACTTC
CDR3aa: CASSHAASSNEQYF

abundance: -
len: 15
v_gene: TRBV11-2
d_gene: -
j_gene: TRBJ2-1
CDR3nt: TGTGCCAGCAGCTTAGACCCAACTAGGGCCAATGAGCAGTTCTTC
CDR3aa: CASSLDPTRANEQFF

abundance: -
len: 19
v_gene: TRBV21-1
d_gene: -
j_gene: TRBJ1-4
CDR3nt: TGTGCCAGCAGCCCTCAGGGAACGGCGAGTCTTACAACTAATGAAAAACTGTTTTTT
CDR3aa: CASSPQGTASLTTNEKLFF

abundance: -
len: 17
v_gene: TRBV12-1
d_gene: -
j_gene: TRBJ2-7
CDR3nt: TGTGCCAGCAGCTTTGCGGCAGCGGGAGGGCCCTCCTACGAGCAGTACTTC
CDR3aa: CASSFAAAGGPSYEQYF

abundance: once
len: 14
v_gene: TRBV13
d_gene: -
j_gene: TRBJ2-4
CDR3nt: TGTGCCAGCAGCTTCGGGCAGGACAAAAACATTCAGTACTTC
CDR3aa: CASSFGQDKNIQYF

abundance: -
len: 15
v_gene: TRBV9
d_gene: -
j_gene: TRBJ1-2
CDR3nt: TGTGCCAGCGGGGGGGCGGATGTGAGAAACTATGGCTACACCTTC
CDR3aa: CASGGADVRNYGYTF

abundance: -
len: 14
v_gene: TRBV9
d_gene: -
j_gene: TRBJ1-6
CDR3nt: TGTGCCAGCAGCGTAGCTAGGGGCCCCTCACCCCTCCACTTT
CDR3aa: CASSVARGPSPLHF